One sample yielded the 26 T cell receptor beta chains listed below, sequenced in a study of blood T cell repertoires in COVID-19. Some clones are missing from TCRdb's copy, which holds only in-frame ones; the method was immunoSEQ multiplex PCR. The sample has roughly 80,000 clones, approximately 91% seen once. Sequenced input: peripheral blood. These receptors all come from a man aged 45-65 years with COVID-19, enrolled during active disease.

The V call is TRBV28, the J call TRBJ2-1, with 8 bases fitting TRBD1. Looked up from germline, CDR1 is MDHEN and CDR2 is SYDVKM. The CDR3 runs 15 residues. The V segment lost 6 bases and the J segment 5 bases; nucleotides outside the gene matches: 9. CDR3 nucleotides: TGTGCCAGCAGAACAAGACAGGGGATAAACAATGAGCAGTTCTTC. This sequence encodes CASRTRQGINNEQFF.

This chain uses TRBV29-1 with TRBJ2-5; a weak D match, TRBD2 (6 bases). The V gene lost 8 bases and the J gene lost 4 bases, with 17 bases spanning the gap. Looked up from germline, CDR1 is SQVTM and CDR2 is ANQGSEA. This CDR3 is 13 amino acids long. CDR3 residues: CSSTSGVGETQYF. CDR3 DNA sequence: TGCAGCTCCACCTCGGGAGTGGGAGAGACCCAGTACTTC.

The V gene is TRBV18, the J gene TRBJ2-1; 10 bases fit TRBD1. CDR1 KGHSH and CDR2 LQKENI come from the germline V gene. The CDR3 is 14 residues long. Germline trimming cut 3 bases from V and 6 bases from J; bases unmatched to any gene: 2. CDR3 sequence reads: CASSPRDRGNEQFF. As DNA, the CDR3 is TGTGCCAGCTCACCTAGGGACAGGGGCAATGAGCAGTTCTTC. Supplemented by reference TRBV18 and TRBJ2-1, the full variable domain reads NAGVMQNPRHLVRRRGQEARLRCSPMKGHSHVYWYRQLPEEGLKFMVYLQKENIIDESGMPKERFSAEFPKEGPSILRIQQVVRGDSAAYFCASSPRDRGNEQFFGPGTRLTVL.

Here the CDR3 DNA reads TGTGCCAGCAACCAACAGGCGGGGGGGGCCAACGTCCTGACTTTC. This gives the protein CASNQQAGGANVLTF. This chain uses TRBV28 with TRBJ2-6, with D possibly TRBD2 on 6 matching bases. The V end lost 7 bases, the J end lost 4 bases, and 14 bases lay between the germline ends. Per the germline V gene, CDR1 is MDHEN and CDR2 is SYDVKM. CDR3 length: 15 amino acids.

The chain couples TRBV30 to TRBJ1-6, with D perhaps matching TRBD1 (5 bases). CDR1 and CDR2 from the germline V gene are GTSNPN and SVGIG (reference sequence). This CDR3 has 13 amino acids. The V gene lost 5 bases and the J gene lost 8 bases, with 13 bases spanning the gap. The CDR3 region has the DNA TGTGCCTGGGGGGCCGGGGGGGATTCACCCCTCCACTTT. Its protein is CAWGAGGDSPLHF.

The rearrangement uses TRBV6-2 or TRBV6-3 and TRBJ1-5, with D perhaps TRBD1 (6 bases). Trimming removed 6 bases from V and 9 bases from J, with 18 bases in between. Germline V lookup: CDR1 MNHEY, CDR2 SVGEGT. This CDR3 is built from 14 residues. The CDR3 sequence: CASSSPGDKRPQHF. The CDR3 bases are TGTGCCAGCAGCTCCCCAGGGGACAAAAGGCCCCAGCATTTT.

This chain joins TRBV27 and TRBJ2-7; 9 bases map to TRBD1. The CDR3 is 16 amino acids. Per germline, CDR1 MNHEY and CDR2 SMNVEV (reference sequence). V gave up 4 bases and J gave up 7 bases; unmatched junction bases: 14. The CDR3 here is CASSSGGQGPLGEQYF. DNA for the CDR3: TGTGCCAGCAGTTCTGGGGGACAGGGCCCTCTTGGGGAGCAGTACTTC.

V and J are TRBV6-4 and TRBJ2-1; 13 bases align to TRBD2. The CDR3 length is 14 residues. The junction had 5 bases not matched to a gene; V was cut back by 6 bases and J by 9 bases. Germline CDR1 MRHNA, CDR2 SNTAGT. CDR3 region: CASRLAGGPGEQFF. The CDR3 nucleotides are TGTGCCAGCAGACTAGCGGGAGGGCCCGGTGAGCAGTTCTTC.

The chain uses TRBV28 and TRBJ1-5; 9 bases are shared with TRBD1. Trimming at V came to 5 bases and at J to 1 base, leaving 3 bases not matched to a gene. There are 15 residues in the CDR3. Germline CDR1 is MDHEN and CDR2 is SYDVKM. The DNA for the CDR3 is TGTGCCAGCAGTATGGACAGGGGAAGCAATCAGCCCCAGCATTTT. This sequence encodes CASSMDRGSNQPQHF.

For the CDR3, the DNA is TGTGCCAGTAGTATCCGCAGGGTGGAGGGCATTCAGTACTTC. Amino acid sequence: CASSIRRVEGIQYF. This rearrangement joins TRBV19 to TRBJ2-4, with TRBD2 as a possible D gene (6 bases). V was pared by 3 bases and J by 9 bases, with 15 bases between. There are 14 residues in the CDR3. Germline CDR1 reads LNHDA; CDR2 reads SQIVND (reference sequence).

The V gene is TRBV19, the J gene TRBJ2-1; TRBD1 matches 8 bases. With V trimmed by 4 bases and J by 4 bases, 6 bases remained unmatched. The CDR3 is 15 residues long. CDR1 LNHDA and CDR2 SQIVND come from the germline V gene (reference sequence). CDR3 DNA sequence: TGTGCCAGTAGTACCCCGACAGGGGTTTACAATGAGCAGTTCTTC. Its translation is CASSTPTGVYNEQFF.

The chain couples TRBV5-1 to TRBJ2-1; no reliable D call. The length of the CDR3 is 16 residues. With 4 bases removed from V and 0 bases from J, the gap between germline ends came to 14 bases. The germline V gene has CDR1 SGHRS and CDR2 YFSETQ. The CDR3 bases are TGCGCCAGCAGCCTGAGAGATGCCTACTCCTACAATGAGCAGTTCTTC. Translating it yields CASSLRDAYSYNEQFF.

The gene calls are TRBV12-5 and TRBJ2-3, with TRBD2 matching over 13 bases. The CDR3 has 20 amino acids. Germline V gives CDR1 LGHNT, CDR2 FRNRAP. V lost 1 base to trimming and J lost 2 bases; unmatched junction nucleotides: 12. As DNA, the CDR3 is TGTGCTAGTGGTTTGGCACCCCGGGGACTAGCGGGACCTTACACAGATACGCAGTATTTT. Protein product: CASGLAPRGLAGPYTDTQYF.

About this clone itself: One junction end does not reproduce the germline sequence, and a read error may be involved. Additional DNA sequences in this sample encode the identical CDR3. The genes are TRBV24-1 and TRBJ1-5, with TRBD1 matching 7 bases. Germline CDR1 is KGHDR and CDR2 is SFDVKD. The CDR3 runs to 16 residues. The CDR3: CATSDSRQGSSQPQHF. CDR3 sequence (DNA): TGTGCCACCAGTGACTCCAGACAGGGCAGCAGTCAGCCCCAGCATTTT.

CDR3 DNA sequence: TGTGCCAGCAGTTACCGAGGGGGAACCAGGGACACCGGGGAGCTGTTTTTT. Translating gives CASSYRGGTRDTGELFF. The chain uses TRBV6-2 or TRBV6-3 and TRBJ2-2, with TRBD1 as a possible D gene (6 bases). Trimming removed 2 bases at V and 3 bases at J, with 16 bases between. The CDR3 contains 17 residues. Germline-derived CDR1 and CDR2 are MNHEY and SVGEGT.

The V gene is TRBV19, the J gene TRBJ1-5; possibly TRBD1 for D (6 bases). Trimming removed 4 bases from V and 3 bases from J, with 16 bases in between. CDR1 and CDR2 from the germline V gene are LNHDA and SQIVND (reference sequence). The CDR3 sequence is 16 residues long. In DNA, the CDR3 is TGTGCCAGTAGTAGCGGGGAGGGACACTACAATCAGCCCCAGCATTTT. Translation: CASSSGEGHYNQPQHF.

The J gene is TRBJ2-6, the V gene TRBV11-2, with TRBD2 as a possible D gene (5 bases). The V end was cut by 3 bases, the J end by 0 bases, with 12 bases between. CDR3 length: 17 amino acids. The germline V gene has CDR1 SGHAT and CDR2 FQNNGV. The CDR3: CASSFGLAYSGANVLTF. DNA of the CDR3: TGTGCCAGCAGCTTTGGACTCGCTTACTCTGGGGCCAACGTCCTGACTTTC.

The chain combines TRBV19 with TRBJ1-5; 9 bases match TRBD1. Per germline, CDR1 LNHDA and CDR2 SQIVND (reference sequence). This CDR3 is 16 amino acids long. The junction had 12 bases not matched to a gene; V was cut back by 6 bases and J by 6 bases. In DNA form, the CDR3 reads TGTGCCAGTAGCCTCCAGGGACAGGGTTCCCCTCAGCCCCAGCATTTT. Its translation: CASSLQGQGSPQPQHF.

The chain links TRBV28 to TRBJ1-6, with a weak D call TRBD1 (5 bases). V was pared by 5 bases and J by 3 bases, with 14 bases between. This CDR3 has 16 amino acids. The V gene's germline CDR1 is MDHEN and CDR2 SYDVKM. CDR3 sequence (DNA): TGTGCCAGCAGTACACAGGCGGCCGGCTATAATTCACCCCTCCACTTT. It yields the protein CASSTQAAGYNSPLHF.

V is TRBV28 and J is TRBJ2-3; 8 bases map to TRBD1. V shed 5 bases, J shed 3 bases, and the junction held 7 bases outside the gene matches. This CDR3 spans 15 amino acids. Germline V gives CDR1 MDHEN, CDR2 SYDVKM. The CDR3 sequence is CASSPDRGRTDTQYF. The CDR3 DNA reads TGTGCCAGCAGTCCCGACAGGGGAAGGACAGATACGCAGTATTTT.

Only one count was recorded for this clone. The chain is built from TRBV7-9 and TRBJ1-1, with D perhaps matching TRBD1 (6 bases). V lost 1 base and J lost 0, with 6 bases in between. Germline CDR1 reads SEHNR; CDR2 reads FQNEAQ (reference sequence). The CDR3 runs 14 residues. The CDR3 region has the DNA TGTGCCAGCAGCTTAGGGACAGTGAACACTGAAGCTTTCTTT. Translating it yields CASSLGTVNTEAFF.

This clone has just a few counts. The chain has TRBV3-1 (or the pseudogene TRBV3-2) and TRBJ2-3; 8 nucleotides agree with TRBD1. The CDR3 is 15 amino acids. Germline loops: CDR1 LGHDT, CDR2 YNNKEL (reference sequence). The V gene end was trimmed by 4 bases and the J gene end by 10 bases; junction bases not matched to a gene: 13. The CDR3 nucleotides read TGTGCCAGCAGCCCGCAAGGACAGGGAAAAAGGGCGCAGTATTTT. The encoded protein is CASSPQGQGKRAQYF.

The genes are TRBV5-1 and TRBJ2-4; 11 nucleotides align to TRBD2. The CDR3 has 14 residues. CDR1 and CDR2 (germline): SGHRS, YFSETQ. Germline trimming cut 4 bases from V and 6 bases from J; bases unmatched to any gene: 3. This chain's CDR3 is CASSKGTSGNIQYF. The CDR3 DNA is TGCGCCAGCAGCAAAGGGACTAGCGGAAACATTCAGTACTTC.

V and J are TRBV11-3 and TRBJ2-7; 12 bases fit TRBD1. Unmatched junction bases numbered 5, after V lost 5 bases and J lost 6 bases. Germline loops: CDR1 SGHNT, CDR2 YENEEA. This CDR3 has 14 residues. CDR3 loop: CASSPGTGGTEQYF. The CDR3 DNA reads TGTGCCAGCAGCCCCGGGACAGGGGGCACCGAGCAGTACTTC. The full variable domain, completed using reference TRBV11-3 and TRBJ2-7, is EAGVVQSPRYKIIEKKQPVAFWCNPISGHNTLYWYLQNLGQGPELLIRYENEEAVDDSQLPKDRFSAERLKGVDSTLKIQPAELGDSAVYLCASSPGTGGTEQYFGPGTRLTVT.

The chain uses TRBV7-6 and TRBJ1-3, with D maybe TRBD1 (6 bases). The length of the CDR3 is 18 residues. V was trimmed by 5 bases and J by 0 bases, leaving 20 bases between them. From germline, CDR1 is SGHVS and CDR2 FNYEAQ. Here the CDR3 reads CASSPFRGAGASGNTIYF. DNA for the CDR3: TGTGCCAGCAGCCCTTTTCGAGGGGCAGGGGCCTCTGGAAACACCATATATTTT.

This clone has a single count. For the CDR3, the DNA is TGTGCCAGTAGTAATATGGCCGAGGGTGGTAGCAATCAGCCCCAGCATTTT. Translation gives CASSNMAEGGSNQPQHF. The V gene is TRBV19, the J gene TRBJ1-5, with D uncertain. V was pared by 4 bases and J by 0 bases, with 16 bases between. The CDR3 runs 17 residues. Germline values: CDR1 LNHDA, CDR2 SQIVND (reference sequence). Full variable domain (missing parts from reference TRBV19 and TRBJ1-5): DGGITQSPKYLFRKEGQNVTLSCEQNLNHDAMYWYRQDPGQGLRLIYYSQIVNDFQKGDIAEGYSVSREKKESFPLTVTSAQKNPTAFYLCASSNMAEGGSNQPQHFGDGTRLSIL.